These 11 T cell receptor beta chains originate from one sample sequenced in a study of vaccination effects on CD4 cells after COVID-19. Assay used: immunoSEQ multiplex PCR; TCRdb lists only in-frame clones, some missing. The profile shows 30,000 to 35,000 clones, approximately 72% of them singletons. The antigens for these receptors are not known. Sequencing was preceded by expansion of antigen-specific CD4+ T cells with viral peptide pools in the ViraFEST assay. Researchers isolated CD4+ T cells once approximately ten days of culture had elapsed. This individual tested PCR-positive for SARS-CoV-2 infection between March and December 2020. Source: CD4+ T cells from PBMCs cultured with a peptide pool, taken before COVID-19 vaccination. The receptor set was obtained from a human donor who had a prior SARS-CoV-2 infection.

The chain carries TRBV6-4 and TRBJ2-3; 8 nucleotides agree with TRBD2. V dropped 3 bases and J dropped 1; count of bases not matched to a gene: 0. The CDR3 length is 14 residues. Looked up from germline, CDR1 is MRHNA and CDR2 is SNTAGT. The CDR3 here is CASSERGGTDTQYF. CDR3 coding DNA: TGTGCCAGCAGTGAGCGGGGGGGCACAGATACGCAGTATTTT.

The V and J genes are TRBV5-4 and TRBJ2-1, with TRBD2 identical over 14 bases. There are 15 residues in the CDR3. Per the germline V gene, CDR1 is SGHNT and CDR2 is YYREEE (reference sequence). V trimming: 4 bases; J trimming: 8 bases; junction bases outside the gene matches: 5. The DNA of the CDR3 is TGTGCCAGCAGCCAGACTAGCGGGAGGGCATATGAGCAGTTCTTC. Its protein product is CASSQTSGRAYEQFF. Full variable domain (rest looked up from reference TRBV5-4 and TRBJ2-1): ETGVTQSPTHLIKTRGQQVTLRCSSQSGHNTVSWYQQALGQGPQFIFQYYREEENGRGNFPPRFSGLQFPNYSSELNVNALELDDSALYLCASSQTSGRAYEQFFGPGTRLTVL.

The chain couples TRBV20-1 to TRBJ1-3; D ambiguous. The V end lost 4 bases, the J end lost 8 bases, and 9 bases lay between the germline ends. This CDR3 is 11 amino acids long. CDR1 is DFQATT and CDR2 is SNEGSKA in the germline V gene (reference sequence). CDR3 sequence (DNA): TGCAGTGCTACAAGTTGGGACACCATATATTTT. Its protein is CSATSWDTIYF.

The rearrangement links TRBV19 to TRBJ1-2, with D possibly being TRBD1 (6 bases). CDR3 length: 13 amino acids. Germline V gene lookup returns CDR1 LNHDA and CDR2 SQIVND (reference sequence). Between the trimmed V and J ends, which lost 6 bases and 4 bases, there was a span of 12 bases. The CDR3 coding sequence is TGTGCCAGTAGATTGGACAGATTCTATGGCTACACCTTC. It specifies CASRLDRFYGYTF.

The chain has TRBV11-2 and TRBJ2-7, with 14 bases lining up with TRBD2. Germline CDR1 and CDR2: SGHAT and FQNNGV. The V segment lost 6 bases and the J segment 5 bases; nucleotides outside the gene matches: 6. This CDR3 contains 15 residues. CDR3 region: CASRKPGLAGDEQYF. The CDR3 bases are TGTGCCAGCAGAAAGCCGGGACTAGCGGGAGACGAGCAGTACTTC. Supplemented by reference TRBV11-2 and TRBJ2-7, the full variable domain reads EAGVAQSPRYKIIEKRQSVAFWCNPISGHATLYWYQQILGQGPKLLIQFQNNGVVDDSQLPKDRFSAERLKGVDSTLKIQPAKLEDSAVYLCASRKPGLAGDEQYFGPGTRLTVT.

This clone was recorded once. The CDR3 region has the DNA TGTGCCAGCAGCTCCCCGAGAGGACTAGCGAACCTTGAGCAGTTCTTC. It specifies CASSSPRGLANLEQFF. The chain recombines TRBV5-5 with TRBJ2-1, with 9 bases that match TRBD2. The J segment lost 9 bases and the V segment lost 3 bases, leaving 13 bases of the junction unmatched. The CDR3 is made up of 16 amino acids. Germline V CDR1 and CDR2: SGHKS, YYEKEE (reference sequence).

The J gene is TRBJ1-1, the V gene TRBV6-6, with a weak D call TRBD1 (5 bases). Germline V CDR1 and CDR2: MNHNY, SVGAGI (reference sequence). Between the trimmed V and J ends, which lost 10 bases and 0 bases, there was a span of 15 bases. CDR3 length: 14 amino acids. The CDR3 DNA is TGTGCCACAGATCCGGGACGGTTGAACACTGAAGCTTTCTTT. This encodes CATDPGRLNTEAFF.

The rearrangement joins TRBV24-1 to TRBJ2-5; D possibly corresponds to TRBD1 (5 bases). The CDR3 is made up of 14 amino acids. The germline V gene has CDR1 KGHDR and CDR2 SFDVKD. V lost 5 bases and J 5 bases, leaving 14 bases between the germline ends. DNA for the CDR3: TGTGCCACCAGTGCCACAGGACGGACGGAGACCCAGTACTTC. Amino acids: CATSATGRTETQYF.

This clone was seen only a few times. The chain uses TRBV5-1 and TRBJ1-6, with no clear D. Germline CDR1 reads SGHRS; CDR2 reads YFSETQ. The germline V and J ends were trimmed by 3 bases and 1 base, with 11 bases remaining between them. CDR3 size: 16 residues. The CDR3 reads CASSSRLGSYNSPLHF. As DNA, the CDR3 is TGCGCCAGCAGCTCAAGACTTGGGTCCTATAATTCACCCCTCCACTTT.

This clone occurred a few times. The chain is built from TRBV7-2 and TRBJ2-3; maybe TRBD2 (6 bases). Germline V gene data show CDR1 as SGHTA and CDR2 as FQGNSA. The germline V and J ends were trimmed by 6 bases and 2 bases, with 12 bases remaining between them. This CDR3 has 14 amino acids. The DNA for the CDR3 is TGTGCCAGCAGTCGACTAGGCCCCACAGATACGCAGTATTTT. Amino acid sequence: CASSRLGPTDTQYF.

The rearrangement joins TRBV4-2 to TRBJ2-1, with 11 bases lining up with TRBD2. Trimming removed 4 bases from V and 1 base from J; junction bases left unmatched: 9. Germline CDR1 LGHNA, CDR2 YNFKEQ. CDR3 size: 18 residues. The CDR3 nucleotides read TGTGCCAGCAGCCCGGGGGTAGCGGGAGGGCCATCCTACAATGAGCAGTTCTTC. Translation gives CASSPGVAGGPSYNEQFF.